This entry lists 12 T cell receptor beta chains sequenced from one sample in a study of T cell clones after liver transplantation. Sequenced by immunoSEQ multiplex PCR; TCRdb stores in-frame clones only, minus some. The table includes about 75,000 clones, roughly 84% detected once. Sequencing used CD4+ T cells from blood, obtained roughly 48 months after liver transplant. Receptor source: a human patient who received a liver transplant. Part of the T cell pool may stem from the graft donor.

In regard to this clone: This sample includes further DNA sequences coding for the same CDR3. CDR3 sequence: CASSFTDTQYF. The CDR3 DNA is TGTGCCAGCAGCTTTACAGATACGCAGTATTTT. The rearrangement links TRBV7-2 to TRBJ2-3; D unresolved. The germline V gene encodes CDR1 SGHTA and CDR2 FQGNSA. CDR3 length: 11 amino acids. V lost 3 bases and J lost 3, with 1 base in between.

The chain is built from TRBV28 and TRBJ2-7, with D possibly matching TRBD2 (5 bases). The CDR3 extends over 16 amino acids. V was trimmed by 6 bases and J by 0 bases, leaving 18 bases between them. Germline-derived CDR1 and CDR2 are MDHEN and SYDVKM. Written as DNA, the CDR3 is TGTGCCAGCAGCTCAATTCGGACGGGGAGCTCCTACGAGCAGTACTTC. Its protein is CASSSIRTGSSYEQYF.

This chain uses TRBV5-5 with TRBJ1-4; D is undetermined. Germline V gene lookup returns CDR1 SGHKS and CDR2 YYEKEE (reference sequence). V was shortened by 1 base and J by 4 bases, with 17 bases between the two germline ends. The CDR3 runs to 17 residues. CDR3 bases: TGTGCCAGCAGCTTGAGGGCGCGGGCCCCAGATAATGAAAAACTGTTTTTT. Protein: CASSLRARAPDNEKLFF.

The V gene is TRBV5-1, the J gene TRBJ1-6; 7 positions agree with TRBD1. Losses at the gene ends were 3 bases for V and 4 bases for J; bases not matched to a gene: 4. This CDR3 region has 15 residues. Germline V CDR1 and CDR2: SGHRS, YFSETQ. CDR3 DNA sequence: TGCGCCAGCAGCTGGACAGGCCCTTATAATTCACCCCTCCACTTT. This translates into CASSWTGPYNSPLHF. The complete variable domain, with remaining parts taken from reference TRBV5-1 and TRBJ1-6, reads KAGVTQTPRYLIKTRGQQVTLSCSPISGHRSVSWYQQTPGQGLQFLFEYFSETQRNKGNFPGRFSGRQFSNSRSEMNVSTLELGDSALYLCASSWTGPYNSPLHFGNGTRLTVT.

This clone was observed a handful of times. The chain uses TRBV7-3 and TRBJ2-2; D is possibly TRBD2 (6 bases). This CDR3 spans 16 amino acids. Looked up from germline, CDR1 is SGHTA and CDR2 is FQGTGA. The V end lost 2 bases, the J end lost 0 bases, and 10 bases lay between the germline ends. The CDR3 region has the DNA TGTGCCAGCAGCTTAGTGCCGGGGGCGAACACCGGGGAGCTGTTTTTT. It translates to CASSLVPGANTGELFF.

The chain couples TRBV19 to TRBJ1-1; the match to TRBD1 covers 9 bases. Germline V gives CDR1 LNHDA, CDR2 SQIVND (reference sequence). The CDR3 extends over 18 amino acids. Trimming took 9 bases from V and 0 from J; bases not matched to a gene: 17. CDR3 coding DNA: TGTGCCAGCAGAACGGGACAGGGCCTTTCTAAGTTGAACACTGAAGCTTTCTTT. It is translated as CASRTGQGLSKLNTEAFF.

A single count supports this clone. The V and J genes are TRBV7-2 and TRBJ2-5; D is uncertain. The CDR3 contains 12 residues. Germline V gene lookup returns CDR1 SGHTA and CDR2 FQGNSA. V lost 2 bases, J lost 5 bases, and 6 bases lay in between. This CDR3 is CASSLQAETQYF. The CDR3 nucleotides read TGTGCCAGCAGCTTACAAGCGGAGACCCAGTACTTC.

The sample holds one count of this clone. This chain joins TRBV7-3 and TRBJ1-5; weak D call: TRBD1 (5 bases). Trimming removed 0 bases from V and 3 bases from J, with 18 bases in between. Germline V gene lookup returns CDR1 SGHTA and CDR2 FQGTGA. The CDR3 extends over 18 amino acids. The CDR3 here is CASSLTCRATTNNQPQHF. CDR3 nucleotide sequence: TGTGCCAGCAGCTTAACGTGCAGGGCAACTACGAACAATCAGCCCCAGCATTTT.

This sequence joins TRBV25-1 and TRBJ2-5; tentatively, D is TRBD1 (7 bases). The germline CDR1 and CDR2 sequences are MGHDK and SYGVNS. This CDR3 is built from 17 residues. Trimming cost V 3 bases and J 4 bases, with 21 bases left between them. The DNA of the CDR3 is TGTGCCAGCAGTGATGCCAGGGGGGAAGCTGGCAGAGAGACCCAGTACTTC. Translated, it gives CASSDARGEAGRETQYF.

This clone has a handful of counts. The chain recombines TRBV28 with TRBJ1-2; D gene unclear. The CDR3 extends over 11 amino acids. V was clipped by 8 bases and J by 5 bases, with 9 bases between them. Per the germline V gene, CDR1 is MDHEN and CDR2 is SYDVKM. The CDR3 loop reads CASYTTYGYTF. The CDR3 DNA follows: TGTGCCAGCTACACCACATATGGCTACACCTTC.

This clone came up a few times. V usage is TRBV2 and J usage is TRBJ1-2; perhaps TRBD1 as D (5 bases). Germline loops: CDR1 SNHLY, CDR2 FYNNEI. V was clipped by 6 bases and J by 0 bases, with 11 bases between them. The length of the CDR3 is 14 residues. The CDR3 nucleotides read TGTGCCAGCAGCAGACAGCAAGCTAACTATGGCTACACCTTC. This codes for CASSRQQANYGYTF.

This clone was observed a handful of times. The V and J genes are TRBV7-3 and TRBJ1-5; the match to TRBD1 covers 7 bases. Trimming removed 2 bases from V and 6 bases from J; junction bases left unmatched: 1. From germline, CDR1 is SGHTA and CDR2 FQGTGA. This CDR3 spans 13 amino acids. CDR3 region: CASSLDRAQPQHF. Written as DNA, the CDR3 is TGTGCCAGCAGCTTAGACAGGGCTCAGCCCCAGCATTTT.